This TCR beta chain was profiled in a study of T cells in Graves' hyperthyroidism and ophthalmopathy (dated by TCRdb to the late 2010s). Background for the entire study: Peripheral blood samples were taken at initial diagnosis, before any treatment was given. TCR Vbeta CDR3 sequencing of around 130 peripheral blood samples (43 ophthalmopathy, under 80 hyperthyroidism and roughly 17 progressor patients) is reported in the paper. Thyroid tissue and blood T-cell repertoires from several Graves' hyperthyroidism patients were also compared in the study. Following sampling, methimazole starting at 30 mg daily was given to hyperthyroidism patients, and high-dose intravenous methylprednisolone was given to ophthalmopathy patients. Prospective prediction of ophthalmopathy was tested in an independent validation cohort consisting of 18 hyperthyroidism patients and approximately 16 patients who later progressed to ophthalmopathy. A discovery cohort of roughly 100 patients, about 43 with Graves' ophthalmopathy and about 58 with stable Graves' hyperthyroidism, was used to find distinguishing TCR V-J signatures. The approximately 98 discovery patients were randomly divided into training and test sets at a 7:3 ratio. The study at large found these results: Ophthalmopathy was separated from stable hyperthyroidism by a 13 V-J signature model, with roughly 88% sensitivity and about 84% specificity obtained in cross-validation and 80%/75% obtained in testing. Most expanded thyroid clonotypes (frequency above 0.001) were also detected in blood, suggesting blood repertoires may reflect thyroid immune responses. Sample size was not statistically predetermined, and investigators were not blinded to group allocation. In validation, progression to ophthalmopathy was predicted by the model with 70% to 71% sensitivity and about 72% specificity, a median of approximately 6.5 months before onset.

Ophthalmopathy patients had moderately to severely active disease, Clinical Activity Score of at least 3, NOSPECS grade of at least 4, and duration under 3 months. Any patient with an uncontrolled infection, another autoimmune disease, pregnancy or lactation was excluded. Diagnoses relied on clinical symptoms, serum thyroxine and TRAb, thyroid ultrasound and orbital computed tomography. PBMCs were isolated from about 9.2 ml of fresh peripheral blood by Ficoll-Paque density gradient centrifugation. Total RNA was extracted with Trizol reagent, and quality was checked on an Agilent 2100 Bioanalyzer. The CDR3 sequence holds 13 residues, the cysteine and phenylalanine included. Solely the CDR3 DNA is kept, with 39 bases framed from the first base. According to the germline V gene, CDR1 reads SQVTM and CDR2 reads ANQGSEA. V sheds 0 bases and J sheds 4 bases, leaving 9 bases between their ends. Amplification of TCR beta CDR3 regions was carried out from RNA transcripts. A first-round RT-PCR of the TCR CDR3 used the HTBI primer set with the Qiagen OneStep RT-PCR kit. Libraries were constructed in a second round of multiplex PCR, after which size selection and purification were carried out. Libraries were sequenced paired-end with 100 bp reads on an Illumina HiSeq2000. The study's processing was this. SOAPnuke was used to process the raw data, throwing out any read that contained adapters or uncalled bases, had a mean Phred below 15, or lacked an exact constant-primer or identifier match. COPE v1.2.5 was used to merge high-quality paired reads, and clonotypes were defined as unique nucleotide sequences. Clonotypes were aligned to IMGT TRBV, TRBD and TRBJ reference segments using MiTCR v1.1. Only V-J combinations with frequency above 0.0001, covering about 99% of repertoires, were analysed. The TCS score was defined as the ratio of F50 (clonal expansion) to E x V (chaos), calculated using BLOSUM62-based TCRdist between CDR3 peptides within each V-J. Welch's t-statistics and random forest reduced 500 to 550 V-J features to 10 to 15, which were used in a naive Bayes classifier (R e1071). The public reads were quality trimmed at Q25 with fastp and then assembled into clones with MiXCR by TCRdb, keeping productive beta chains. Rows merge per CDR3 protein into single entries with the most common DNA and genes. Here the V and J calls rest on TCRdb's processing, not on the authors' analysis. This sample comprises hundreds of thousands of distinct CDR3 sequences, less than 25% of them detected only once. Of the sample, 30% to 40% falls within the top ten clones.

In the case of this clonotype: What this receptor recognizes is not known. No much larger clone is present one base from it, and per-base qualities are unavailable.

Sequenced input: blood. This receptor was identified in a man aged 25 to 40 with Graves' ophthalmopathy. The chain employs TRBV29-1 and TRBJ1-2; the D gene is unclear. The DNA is TGCAGCGTTGAAGACTCGCAGAGCTATGGCTACACCTTC. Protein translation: CSVEDSQSYGYTF.